This TCR beta chain derives from a study of T cell responses to AZD1222 COVID-19 vaccine. For this clone: Its matching antigen is unknown.

Sequencing was performed with immunoSEQ multiplex PCR; in TCRdb, only in-frame clones are kept and a portion is missing. The sample lists 75,000 to 95,000 clones; 80% to 90% were seen once. Trimming pared 4 bases from V and 8 bases from J, leaving 15 bases between. This CDR3 is built from 13 residues. CDR1 is SGDLS and CDR2 is YYNGEE in the germline V gene. Study-wide points: Females made up more of the donors, who were largely white British, and clonal diversity may have come out too low. Regions 160-218 and 743-854 dominated among vaccine-associated CD4 TCRs spanning spike.

The sequence derives from an adult in good health. The sequenced sample was peripheral blood, obtained on day 0 of AZD1222 vaccination. The chain carries TRBV9 and TRBJ1-2; D gene ambiguous. CDR3 coding DNA: TGTGCCAGCAGCCCCTCGGAGGGCAGGGGCTACACCTTC. This translates into CASSPSEGRGYTF.